The 20 T cell receptor beta chains in this list originate from one sample, sequenced in a study of blood T cell repertoires in COVID-19. Here immunoSEQ multiplex PCR was the method, and the copy in TCRdb shows in-frame clones only, minus some. The sample includes some 180,000 clones, around 90% of them seen just once. The sample consisted of peripheral blood. The source of these receptors is a man over 45 with acute or convalescent COVID-19.

The gene calls are TRBV30 and TRBJ2-7; D unresolved. The V end lost 5 bases, the J end lost 3 bases, and 8 bases lay between the germline ends. In germline, CDR1 is GTSNPN, CDR2 SVGIG (reference sequence). This CDR3 comprises 11 residues. CDR3 in DNA: TGTGCCTGGGGCCTTTTCTACGAGCAGTACTTC. This sequence encodes CAWGLFYEQYF.

Only one count was recorded for this clone. V usage is TRBV4-2 and J usage is TRBJ2-3; unclear D gene. The V and J ends lost 0 bases and 0 bases respectively, with 10 bases between them. The CDR3 extends over 16 amino acids. Germline loops: CDR1 LGHNA, CDR2 YNFKEQ. The CDR3 protein is CASSQDLWASTDTQYF. CDR3 nucleotide sequence: TGTGCCAGCAGCCAAGATTTGTGGGCTAGCACAGATACGCAGTATTTT.

The chain couples TRBV6-1 to TRBJ2-5; D may be TRBD1 (6 bases). CDR3 size: 18 residues. Trimming removed 0 bases from V and 0 bases from J, with 17 bases in between. CDR1 MNHNS and CDR2 SASEGT come from the germline V gene. The CDR3 DNA reads TGTGCCAGCAGTGAAGCTGTCCGTGGGACATCGTACCAAGAGACCCAGTACTTC. Amino acids: CASSEAVRGTSYQETQYF.

The genes are TRBV18 and TRBJ1-3; perhaps TRBD1 as D (6 bases). The germline gives CDR1 KGHSH, CDR2 LQKENI. Between the trimmed V and J ends, which lost 5 bases and 4 bases, there was a span of 18 bases. The CDR3 totals 16 residues. The CDR3 DNA reads TGTGCCAGCTCATCGAAAACACAGGGTTACGGAAACACCATATATTTT. Residues: CASSSKTQGYGNTIYF.

This chain connects TRBV7-6 to TRBJ2-4; 12 bases match TRBD2. Unmatched junction bases numbered 5, after V lost 5 bases and J lost 0 bases. The CDR3 runs 17 residues. Germline lookup yields CDR1 SGHVS and CDR2 FNYEAQ. The CDR3, as DNA: TGTGCCAGCAGCCCATGGACTAGCGGGGTAGCCAAAAACATTCAGTACTTC. Translating it yields CASSPWTSGVAKNIQYF.

The sample holds a few counts of this clone. The chain employs TRBV5-4 and TRBJ1-1; 8 bases align to TRBD1. Germline CDR1 and CDR2: SGHNT and YYREEE (reference sequence). The CDR3 covers 15 residues. Trimming cost V 4 bases and J 3 bases; bases outside gene matches: 8. The CDR3 DNA is TGTGCCAGCAGCCCGAGGACAGGGTCAGACACTGAAGCTTTCTTT. Its translation is CASSPRTGSDTEAFF.

The gene calls are TRBV11-3 and TRBJ2-2; D possibly corresponds to TRBD1 (6 bases). Trimming cost V 4 bases and J 13 bases, with 16 bases left between them. The CDR3 consists of 13 residues. Germline V gives CDR1 SGHNT, CDR2 YENEEA. The CDR3 region is CASSSDSVGGLFF. The CDR3 DNA sequence: TGTGCCAGCAGCTCGGACAGCGTGGGTGGGCTGTTTTTT. The whole variable domain, remainder taken from reference TRBV11-3 and TRBJ2-2, is EAGVVQSPRYKIIEKKQPVAFWCNPISGHNTLYWYLQNLGQGPELLIRYENEEAVDDSQLPKDRFSAERLKGVDSTLKIQPAELGDSAVYLCASSSDSVGGLFFGEGSRLTVL.

J is TRBJ2-7 and V is TRBV6-6; 8 nucleotides align to TRBD1. The CDR3 sequence is 16 residues long. The trim removed 6 bases at V and 2 bases at J, leaving 12 bases unmatched. Germline V gene lookup returns CDR1 MNHNY and CDR2 SVGAGI (reference sequence). Here the CDR3 DNA reads TGTGCCAGCAGCCCGGGACAGGAATTAATCCCCTACGAGCAGTACTTC. Translation: CASSPGQELIPYEQYF.

The chain employs TRBV7-2 and TRBJ2-3, with 8 bases identical to TRBD1. This CDR3 region has 15 residues. V gave up 1 base and J gave up 5 bases; unmatched junction bases: 5. Looked up from germline, CDR1 is SGHTA and CDR2 is FQGNSA. The CDR3, as DNA: TGTGCCAGCAGCTTAGGGGCAGGGGGCGGAGATACGCAGTATTTT. This sequence encodes CASSLGAGGGDTQYF.

The chain employs TRBV19 and TRBJ2-7; no reliable D call. CDR1 and CDR2 (germline): LNHDA, SQIVND (reference sequence). The CDR3 spans 13 residues. The germline V and J ends were trimmed by 5 bases and 3 bases, with 11 bases remaining between them. The CDR3 bases are TGTGCCAGTAGTGGAGCCGAGGTCTACGAGCAGTACTTC. It is translated as CASSGAEVYEQYF.

The gene calls are TRBV13 and TRBJ1-5; D not certain. V was shortened by 5 bases and J by 3 bases, with 11 bases between the two germline ends. The CDR3 contains 14 residues. CDR1 is PRHDT and CDR2 is FYEKMQ in the germline V gene (reference sequence). The CDR3 sequence is CASSRRGVNQPQHF. Written as DNA, the CDR3 is TGTGCCAGCAGCCGCCGGGGAGTCAATCAGCCCCAGCATTTT.

The chain has TRBV10-1 and TRBJ1-3; D not resolved. The V and J ends lost 7 bases and 3 bases respectively, with 13 bases between them. The CDR3 runs 14 residues. Germline lookup yields CDR1 WNHNN and CDR2 SYGVQD (reference sequence). Written as DNA, the CDR3 is TGCGCCAGCATGGGCTCCGGGATTGGAAACACCATATATTTT. Its translation is CASMGSGIGNTIYF.

This CDR3 reads CAISESSGVLSGNTIYF. In DNA, the CDR3 is TGTGCCATCAGTGAGTCGTCGGGGGTCCTCTCTGGAAACACCATATATTTT. This rearrangement joins TRBV10-3 to TRBJ1-3; TRBD1 might be the D (5 bases). The V gene's germline CDR1 is ENHRY and CDR2 SYGVKD. This CDR3 is 17 amino acids long. Trimming left V 0 bases short and J 0 bases short, with 12 bases between.

This rearrangement joins TRBV28 to TRBJ2-7, with a possible D match to TRBD2 (6 bases). The CDR3 spans 17 residues. Germline CDR1 reads MDHEN; CDR2 reads SYDVKM. Trimming shortened V by 3 bases and J by 0 bases, and 18 bases separated the two germline ends. The CDR3 region has the DNA TGTGCCAGCAGTTTCCAGCCGACGGGAGTCCTCTCCTACGAGCAGTACTTC. Its translation is CASSFQPTGVLSYEQYF.

This chain links TRBV5-4 with TRBJ2-2; TRBD2 matches at 13 bases. This CDR3 region has 18 residues. Germline lookup yields CDR1 SGHNT and CDR2 YYREEE (reference sequence). Unmatched junction bases numbered 15, after V lost 6 bases and J lost 7 bases. DNA for the CDR3: TGTGCCAGCAAGTTATCCACACTAGCGGGAGGGTTCGGCGGGGAGCTGTTTTTT. It yields the protein CASKLSTLAGGFGGELFF.

The gene calls are TRBV3-1 (or the pseudogene TRBV3-2) and TRBJ1-5; D gene unclear. Trimming left V 2 bases short and J 5 bases short, with 10 bases between. Germline-derived CDR1 and CDR2 are LGHDT and YNNKEL (reference sequence). This CDR3 comprises 14 residues. The chain's CDR3 is CASSQSARDQPQHF. The CDR3, as DNA: TGTGCCAGCAGCCAAAGCGCGAGGGATCAGCCCCAGCATTTT.

The rearrangement joins TRBV15 to TRBJ2-3; 15 positions agree with TRBD2. The V gene's germline CDR1 is LNHNV and CDR2 YYDKDF (reference sequence). V shed 1 base and J 8 bases; nucleotides not matched to a gene: 7. The CDR3 has 17 residues. CDR3 loop: CATSRGTSGGAGFTQYF. The CDR3 nucleotides are TGTGCCACCAGCAGAGGGACTAGCGGGGGGGCTGGATTTACGCAGTATTTT.

V usage is TRBV21-1 and J usage is TRBJ1-5. TRBV21-1 is an annotated pseudogene. The length of the CDR3 is 19 residues. The CDR3 sequence is CASSARDSRAGYSNQPQHF. CDR3 coding DNA: TGTGCCAGCAGCGCGCGGGACTCCAGGGCGGGATATAGCAATCAGCCCCAGCATTTT.

The chain recombines TRBV28 with TRBJ1-1, with D possibly being TRBD1 (6 bases). V was shortened by 5 bases and J by 2 bases, with 15 bases between the two germline ends. Germline V CDR1 and CDR2: MDHEN, SYDVKM. This CDR3 region has 15 residues. CDR3 bases: TGTGCCAGCAGTACCGCATGGGGGCGAAACACTGAAGCTTTCTTT. Translating gives CASSTAWGRNTEAFF.

The chain employs TRBV7-2 and TRBJ2-7, with 7 bases that match TRBD1. V shed 1 base, J shed 2 bases, and the junction held 2 bases outside the gene matches. The length of the CDR3 is 14 residues. Germline lookup yields CDR1 SGHTA and CDR2 FQGNSA. The CDR3 reads CASSLDRGTYEQYF. The CDR3 nucleotides are TGTGCCAGCAGCTTAGACAGGGGAACCTACGAGCAGTACTTC.